These 25 T cell receptor beta chains share one sample of origin, sequenced in a study of T cell responses to AZD1222 COVID-19 vaccine. The repertoire was sequenced with immunoSEQ multiplex PCR; TCRdb's copy has only in-frame clones and lacks some. The profile shows over 100,000 clones, 70% to 90% of them singletons. The sample in question was peripheral blood, obtained on day 0 of AZD1222 vaccination. The receptors originated from an adult in good health.

V usage is TRBV2 and J usage is TRBJ2-7; 7 bases fit TRBD2. The V gene end was trimmed by 6 bases and the J gene end by 5 bases; junction bases not matched to a gene: 4. The CDR3 runs 12 residues. Germline V lookup: CDR1 SNHLY, CDR2 FYNNEI. CDR3 DNA: TGTGCCAGCAGAGGCCGGGGGGACGAGCAGTACTTC. Amino acid sequence: CASRGRGDEQYF.

DNA of the CDR3: TGCGCCAGCAGCTTGTTAAACCGGGACAGGGTAACCAACGAGCAGTACTTC. As protein: CASSLLNRDRVTNEQYF. The V and J genes are TRBV5-1 and TRBJ2-7; TRBD1 matches 9 bases. The CDR3 covers 17 residues. CDR1 is SGHRS, CDR2 YFSETQ, per germline. J gave up 5 bases and V 1 base, and 13 bases lay outside the gene matches. The whole variable domain, remainder taken from reference TRBV5-1 and TRBJ2-7, is KAGVTQTPRYLIKTRGQQVTLSCSPISGHRSVSWYQQTPGQGLQFLFEYFSETQRNKGNFPGRFSGRQFSNSRSEMNVSTLELGDSALYLCASSLLNRDRVTNEQYFGPGTRLTVT.

This clone has just a few counts. The gene calls are TRBV5-1 and TRBJ1-1, with D possibly matching TRBD1 (5 bases). V dropped 2 bases and J dropped 3 bases, with 17 bases sitting between them. CDR1 is SGHRS, CDR2 YFSETQ, per germline. The CDR3 runs 16 residues. The CDR3: CASSFSGGRKDTEAFF. The DNA for the CDR3 is TGCGCCAGCAGCTTCTCCGGGGGAAGGAAGGACACTGAAGCTTTCTTT.

This chain links TRBV5-5 with TRBJ1-5; D not certain. V was cut by 3 bases and J by 6 bases, with 7 bases left in between. Germline V lookup: CDR1 SGHKS, CDR2 YYEKEE (reference sequence). The CDR3 has 12 amino acids. The CDR3 nucleotides are TGTGCCAGCAGCTCGGGAGGTCAGCCCCAGCATTTT. Amino acid sequence: CASSSGGQPQHF. The full variable domain, in which reference TRBV5-5 and TRBJ1-5 provide the parts outside the CDR3, is DAGVTQSPTHLIKTRGQQVTLRCSPISGHKSVSWYQQVLGQGPQFIFQYYEKEERGRGNFPDRFSARQFPNYSSELNVNALLLGDSALYLCASSSGGQPQHFGDGTRLSIL.

The V call is TRBV12-3 or TRBV12-4, the J call TRBJ1-6; D might be TRBD1 (6 bases). The CDR3 has 13 amino acids. The V gene lost 6 bases and the J gene lost 9 bases, with 12 bases spanning the gap. DNA of the CDR3: TGTGCCAGCAGGTCTACAGGGTTTTCACCCCTCCACTTT. Its protein product is CASRSTGFSPLHF.

Notes on this clone: Other DNA sequences in the same sample also yield this CDR3. The chain couples TRBV5-1 to TRBJ1-1, with D possibly being TRBD1 (6 bases). The CDR3 is made up of 14 amino acids. Trimming left V 4 bases short and J 0 bases short, with 10 bases between. CDR1 is SGHRS and CDR2 is YFSETQ in the germline V gene. The CDR3 is CASSLQGMNTEAFF. The CDR3 coding sequence is TGCGCCAGCAGCCTACAGGGCATGAACACTGAAGCTTTCTTT.

This chain joins TRBV11-2 and TRBJ1-2, with D uncertain. The germline V gene has CDR1 SGHAT and CDR2 FQNNGV. Trimming stripped 2 bases from V and 8 bases from J, with 12 bases between. The CDR3 is 13 residues long. This chain's CDR3 is CASSLSLGYGYTF. For the CDR3, the DNA is TGTGCCAGCAGCTTAAGTTTGGGGTACGGCTACACCTTC.

The chain uses TRBV5-5 and TRBJ2-1, with D hard to call. CDR1 and CDR2 from the germline V gene are SGHKS and YYEKEE (reference sequence). This CDR3 spans 13 amino acids. Trimming took 1 base from V and 5 from J, leaving 7 bases between them. The CDR3 spells CASSLRQNNEQFF. CDR3 bases: TGTGCCAGCAGCTTGAGGCAGAACAATGAGCAGTTCTTC. Looking up the rest from reference TRBV5-5 and TRBJ2-1 gives the full variable domain: DAGVTQSPTHLIKTRGQQVTLRCSPISGHKSVSWYQQVLGQGPQFIFQYYEKEERGRGNFPDRFSARQFPNYSSELNVNALLLGDSALYLCASSLRQNNEQFFGPGTRLTVL.

The chain recombines TRBV5-1 with TRBJ2-3; TRBD1 agrees at 11 bases. The CDR3 loop spans 16 amino acids. The germline V gene has CDR1 SGHRS and CDR2 YFSETQ. With V trimmed by 6 bases and J by 1 base, 7 bases remained unmatched. CDR3 residues: CASTIGGQGGTDTQYF. The CDR3 region has the DNA TGCGCCAGCACCATTGGGGGACAGGGGGGCACAGATACGCAGTATTTT.

There are a few counts of this clone. This chain uses TRBV5-4 with TRBJ2-7; D might be TRBD1 (6 bases). This CDR3 is 14 amino acids long. V lost 3 bases and J lost 1, with 11 bases in between. Germline V lookup: CDR1 SGHNT, CDR2 YYREEE (reference sequence). Written as DNA, the CDR3 is TGTGCCAGCAGCTCGACAGGCGTTTCCTACGAGCAGTACTTC. This encodes CASSSTGVSYEQYF.

The CDR3 nucleotides read TGTGCCAGCAGTACACTCAGGGTGGGCTCCTACGAGCAGTACTTC. It translates to CASSTLRVGSYEQYF. The V call is TRBV2, the J call TRBJ2-7, with D possibly matching TRBD1 (5 bases). Germline assignment: CDR1 SNHLY and CDR2 FYNNEI. Trimming shortened V by 5 bases and J by 0 bases, and 14 bases separated the two germline ends. This CDR3 is built from 15 residues.

This clone came up a few times. The rearrangement joins TRBV12-3 or TRBV12-4 to TRBJ1-5; D is undetermined. The CDR3 extends over 13 amino acids. V was cut by 3 bases and J by 6 bases, with 9 bases left in between. CDR3 DNA sequence: TGTGCCAGCAGTTTGATGGGAGGTCAGCCCCAGCATTTT. Translation: CASSLMGGQPQHF.

The chain employs TRBV28 and TRBJ1-6, with D perhaps TRBD1 (5 bases). Trimming removed 6 bases from V and 8 bases from J, with 11 bases in between. The CDR3 is 13 residues long. Germline lookup yields CDR1 MDHEN and CDR2 SYDVKM. CDR3 residues: CASSWDRDSPLHF. Here the CDR3 DNA reads TGTGCCAGCAGCTGGGACCGAGATTCACCCCTCCACTTT.

The chain is built from TRBV19 and TRBJ2-2, with TRBD1 matching 9 bases. This CDR3 is built from 17 residues. J gave up 4 bases and V 6 bases, and 12 bases lay outside the gene matches. Germline lookup yields CDR1 LNHDA and CDR2 SQIVND (reference sequence). This CDR3 reads CASRGDRERSGTGELFF. The CDR3, as DNA: TGTGCCAGTAGAGGGGACAGGGAGAGGTCTGGCACCGGGGAGCTGTTTTTT.

The chain has TRBV19 and TRBJ2-1; TRBD2 agrees at 10 bases. Germline lookup yields CDR1 LNHDA and CDR2 SQIVND (reference sequence). The V and J ends lost 3 bases and 10 bases, in that order; junction bases with no gene match: 3. The CDR3 runs to 13 residues. The CDR3 DNA is TGTGCCAGTAGTATCGGACTAGCGGAGGAGCAGTTCTTC. Protein product: CASSIGLAEEQFF.

The gene calls are TRBV5-1 and TRBJ1-1, with TRBD1 identical over 7 bases. CDR1 is SGHRS, CDR2 YFSETQ, per germline. The V and J ends lost 0 bases and 0 bases, in that order; junction bases with no gene match: 5. CDR3 length equals 16 residues. CDR3 residues: CASSLEGTAMNTEAFF. The DNA for the CDR3 is TGCGCCAGCAGCTTGGAAGGGACAGCGATGAACACTGAAGCTTTCTTT.

This sequence joins TRBV27 and TRBJ2-7; D remains unclear. Trimming pared 8 bases from V and 6 bases from J, leaving 23 bases between. This CDR3 is built from 15 residues. CDR1 MNHEY and CDR2 SMNVEV come from the germline V gene (reference sequence). The CDR3 bases are TGTGCCAGCCGCACCGCAGGAGACCGGACCGGCGAGCAGTACTTC. Translating it yields CASRTAGDRTGEQYF.

There are a few counts of this clone. The V call is TRBV7-9, the J call TRBJ1-4, with D uncertain. Germline loops: CDR1 SEHNR, CDR2 FQNEAQ (reference sequence). The germline V and J ends were trimmed by 7 bases and 8 bases, with 8 bases remaining between them. The CDR3 covers 11 residues. CDR3 DNA sequence: TGTGCCAGCACTCCGGGGGAAAAACTGTTTTTT. Translated: CASTPGEKLFF. Full variable domain (rest looked up from reference TRBV7-9 and TRBJ1-4): DTGVSQNPRHKITKRGQNVTFRCDPISEHNRLYWYRQTLGQGPEFLTYFQNEAQLEKSRLLSDRFSAERPKGSFSTLEIQRTEQGDSAMYLCASTPGEKLFFGSGTQLSVL.

The V call is TRBV2, the J call TRBJ1-6; no definite D call. V was clipped by 3 bases and J by 2 bases, with 8 bases between them. The length of the CDR3 is 15 residues. Germline V gives CDR1 SNHLY, CDR2 FYNNEI. The DNA for the CDR3 is TGTGCCAGCAGTGACCAGAGCCCCTATAATTCACCCCTCCACTTT. Protein: CASSDQSPYNSPLHF.

The rearrangement joins TRBV27 to TRBJ2-7; no definite D call. In germline, CDR1 is MNHEY, CDR2 SMNVEV (reference sequence). The CDR3 length is 12 residues. V lost 2 bases and J 4 bases, leaving 6 bases between the germline ends. The CDR3 loop is CASSLEGYEQYF. The CDR3 bases are TGTGCCAGCAGTTTAGAAGGGTACGAGCAGTACTTC.

The chain is built from TRBV5-5 and TRBJ2-7, with a tentative D call TRBD1 (6 bases). Trimming took 5 bases from V and 2 from J, leaving 14 bases between them. This CDR3 comprises 14 residues. The germline CDR1 and CDR2 sequences are SGHKS and YYEKEE (reference sequence). CDR3 DNA: TGTGCCAGCAGTCCCACCGGACAGACCTACGAGCAGTACTTC. It codes for CASSPTGQTYEQYF.

The chain carries TRBV18 and TRBJ2-3, with TRBD2 matching 12 bases. Germline V CDR1 and CDR2: KGHSH, LQKENI. The CDR3 is made up of 16 amino acids. V was pared by 3 bases and J by 4 bases, with 5 bases of the junction left unmatched. This CDR3 reads CASSPGLAGTADTQYF. For the CDR3, the DNA is TGTGCCAGCTCACCCGGACTAGCGGGAACAGCAGATACGCAGTATTTT. The full variable domain, in which reference TRBV18 and TRBJ2-3 provide the parts outside the CDR3, is NAGVMQNPRHLVRRRGQEARLRCSPMKGHSHVYWYRQLPEEGLKFMVYLQKENIIDESGMPKERFSAEFPKEGPSILRIQQVVRGDSAAYFCASSPGLAGTADTQYFGPGTRLTVL.

In its sample, this clone was seen once. The chain joins TRBV19 to TRBJ1-3; D remains unclear. V was shortened by 6 bases and J by 0 bases, with 6 bases between the two germline ends. Germline V gene data show CDR1 as LNHDA and CDR2 as SQIVND (reference sequence). This CDR3 spans 13 amino acids. CDR3 in amino acids: CASRRGSGNTIYF. For the CDR3, the DNA is TGTGCCAGTAGACGGGGCTCTGGAAACACCATATATTTT.

The V and J genes are TRBV7-9 and TRBJ1-2, with TRBD1 matching 11 bases. V dropped 11 bases and J dropped 6; count of bases not matched to a gene: 2. This CDR3 spans 11 amino acids. The germline gives CDR1 SEHNR, CDR2 FQNEAQ (reference sequence). CDR3 nucleotides: TGTGCCTGGACAGGGGGCGATGGCTACACCTTC. This gives the protein CAWTGGDGYTF.

The chain combines TRBV5-1 with TRBJ2-1; the D is unclear. V lost 0 bases and J lost 7, with 14 bases in between. The CDR3 covers 15 residues. Germline V gives CDR1 SGHRS, CDR2 YFSETQ. The CDR3 is CASSLVGTIVNEQFF. In nucleotides, the CDR3 is TGCGCCAGCAGCTTGGTGGGTACTATTGTGAATGAGCAGTTCTTC.